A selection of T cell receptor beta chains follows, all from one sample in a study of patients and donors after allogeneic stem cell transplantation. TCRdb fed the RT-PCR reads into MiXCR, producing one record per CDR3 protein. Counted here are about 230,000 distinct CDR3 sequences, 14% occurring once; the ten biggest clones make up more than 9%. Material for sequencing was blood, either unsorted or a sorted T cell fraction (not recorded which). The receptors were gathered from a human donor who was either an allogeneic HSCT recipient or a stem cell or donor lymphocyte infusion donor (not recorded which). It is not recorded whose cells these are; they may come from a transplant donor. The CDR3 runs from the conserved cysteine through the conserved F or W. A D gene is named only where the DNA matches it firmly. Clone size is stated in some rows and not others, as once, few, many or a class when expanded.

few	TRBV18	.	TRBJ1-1	TGTGCCAGCTCAGCCCTGTGGAACACTGAAGCTTTCTTT	CASSALWNTEAFF
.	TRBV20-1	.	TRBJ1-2	TGCAGTGCTCGACGACGGCAGTATGGCTACACCTTC	CSARRRQYGYTF
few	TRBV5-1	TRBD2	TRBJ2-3	TGCGCCAGCAGCCGATTGGGGGGACTAGCGGGAAGCACAGATACGCAGTATTTT	CASSRLGGLAGSTDTQYF
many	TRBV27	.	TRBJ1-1	TGTGCCAGCAGTTCCCGGGACCTTCTAGTGAACACTGAAGCTTTCTTT	CASSSRDLLVNTEAFF
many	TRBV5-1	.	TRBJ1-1	TGCGCCAGCAGGGGGACGATGAACACTGAAGCTTTCTTT	CASRGTMNTEAFF
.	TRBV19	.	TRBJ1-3	TGTGCCAGTAATTTCCGGGACGGTGGAAACACCATATATTTT	CASNFRDGGNTIYF
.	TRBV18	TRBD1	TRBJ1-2	TGTGCCAGTTCACGGGCGGCTCCGAGACAGGGAAACTATGGCTACACCTTC	CASSRAAPRQGNYGYTF
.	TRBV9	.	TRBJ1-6	TGTGCCAGCAGCGTAACAGGGAACGCCTATAATTCACCCCTCCACTTT	CASSVTGNAYNSPLHF
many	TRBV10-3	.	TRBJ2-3	TGTGCCATCAGTGAGTCCACAGATACGCAGTATTTT	CAISESTDTQYF
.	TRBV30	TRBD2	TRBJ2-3	TGTGCCTGGGGAAGCATTAGCGGGGGAACCACAGATACGCAGTATTTT	CAWGSISGGTTDTQYF
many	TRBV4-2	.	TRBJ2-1	TGTGCCAGCAGCTCCCAACAGGTCAATGTGGGCTACAATGAGCAGTTCTTC	CASSSQQVNVGYNEQFF
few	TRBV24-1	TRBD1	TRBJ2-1	TGTGCCACCAGTCGGACAGGGGGTGCCTACAATGAGCAGTTCTTC	CATSRTGGAYNEQFF
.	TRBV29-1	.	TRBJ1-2	TGCAGCGTCCCAGCCCTCGGGACTGGCTACACCTTC	CSVPALGTGYTF
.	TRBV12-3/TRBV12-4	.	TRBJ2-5	TGTGCCAGCAGTTTAGCCCAGATTTGGGAGACCCAGTACTTC	CASSLAQIWETQYF
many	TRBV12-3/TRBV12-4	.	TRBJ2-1	TGTGCCAGCAGTTTGGGCGGGGTCAATGAGCAGTTCTTC	CASSLGGVNEQFF
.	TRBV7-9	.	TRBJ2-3	TGTGCCAGCAGGGTTAGCACAGATACGCAGTATTTT	CASRVSTDTQYF
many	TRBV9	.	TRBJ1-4	TGTGCCAGCAGCCCCAGCGGGACAAGCAATGAAAAACTGTTTTTT	CASSPSGTSNEKLFF
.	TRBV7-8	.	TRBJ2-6	TGTGCCAGCAGCTTACCCCCGATCTCTGGGGCCAACGTCCTGACTTTC	CASSLPPISGANVLTF
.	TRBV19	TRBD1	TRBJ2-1	TGTGCCAGTAGTAGCGACAGGGTCAGTGAGCAGTTCTTC	CASSSDRVSEQFF
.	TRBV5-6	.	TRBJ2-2	TGTGACAGCAGTTTGGGACCCGGGGAGCTGTTTTTT	CDSSLGPGELFF
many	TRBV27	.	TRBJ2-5	TGTGCCAGCGGAGTTCGAGAGACCCAGTACTTC	CASGVRETQYF
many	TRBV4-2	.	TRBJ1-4	TGTGCCAGCAGCCACGGGGGATTGGGTGTTAATGAAAAACTGTTTTTT	CASSHGGLGVNEKLFF
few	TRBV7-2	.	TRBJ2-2	TGTGCCAGCAGCTTAATTTTGGGCTCCAGCGGGGAGCTGTTTTTT	CASSLILGSSGELFF
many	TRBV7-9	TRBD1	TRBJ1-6	TGTGCCAGCAGCCCCGGGACAGGGGCTAATTCACCCCTCCACTTT	CASSPGTGANSPLHF
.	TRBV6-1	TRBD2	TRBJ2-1	TGTGCCAGCACCATACTAGCGGGAGTGGGTGAGCAGTTCTTC	CASTILAGVGEQFF
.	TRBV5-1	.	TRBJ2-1	TGCGCCAGCAGCCCGAGACAGGCCAATGAGCAGTTCTTC	CASSPRQANEQFF
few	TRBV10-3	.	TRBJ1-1	TGTGCCATCAGAGACAGGTTCGAAGCTTTCTTT	CAIRDRFEAFF
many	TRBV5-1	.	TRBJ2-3	TGCGCCAGCAGCTTGGGACCCAGCGGGCCCACAGATACGCAGTATTTT	CASSLGPSGPTDTQYF
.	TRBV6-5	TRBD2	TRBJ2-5	TGTGCCAGCAGTTACTCGATCAGACTAGCGGGGGGGGAGACCCAGTACTTC	CASSYSIRLAGGETQYF
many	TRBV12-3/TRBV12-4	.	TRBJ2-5	TGTGCCAGCAGTTTCTCGGGAGAGACCCAGTACTTC	CASSFSGETQYF
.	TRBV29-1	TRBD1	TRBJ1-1	TGCAGCGTTGAGGGCAGGACAGGGATAGAAGCTTTCTTT	CSVEGRTGIEAFF
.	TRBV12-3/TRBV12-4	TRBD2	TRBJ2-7	TGTGCCAGCAGTTTAGGGACTAGCAACTACGAGCAGTACTTC	CASSLGTSNYEQYF
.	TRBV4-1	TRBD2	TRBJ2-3	TGCGCCAGCCTGAATCTAGCGGGACGCACAGATACGCAGTATTTT	CASLNLAGRTDTQYF
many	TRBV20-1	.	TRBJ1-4	TGCAGTGCTAGCGAAGGAGTTAATGAAAAACTGTTTTTT	CSASEGVNEKLFF
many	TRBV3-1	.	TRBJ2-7	TGTGCCAGCAGCCGGGAAGGGGCCGAGCAGTACTTC	CASSREGAEQYF
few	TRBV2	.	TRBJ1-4	TGTGCCAGCAGTGAGGGGGGCGCCTATGAAAAACTGTTTTTT	CASSEGGAYEKLFF
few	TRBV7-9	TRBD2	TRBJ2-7	TGTGCCAGCAGCTACAGACTAGCGGGAGAGACCGAGCAGTACTTC	CASSYRLAGETEQYF
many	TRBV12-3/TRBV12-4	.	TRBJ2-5	TGTGCCAGCAGTTTAGTTCAAGAGACCCAGTACTTC	CASSLVQETQYF
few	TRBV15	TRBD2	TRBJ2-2	TGTGCCACCAGGGGGACGTTGACTAGCGCCTCGTACACCGGGGAGCTGTTTTTT	CATRGTLTSASYTGELFF
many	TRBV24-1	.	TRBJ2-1	TGTGCCACCAGTGAATACAGGGACCCGGAGCAGTTCTTC	CATSEYRDPEQFF
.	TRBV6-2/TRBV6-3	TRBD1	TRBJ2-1	TGTGCCAGCAGTAAAGCCGGGACAGGGGCTGGCAATGAGCAGTTCTTC	CASSKAGTGAGNEQFF
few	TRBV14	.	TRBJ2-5	TGTGCCAGCAGCCGGGGCTTTCAAGAGACCCAGTACTTC	CASSRGFQETQYF
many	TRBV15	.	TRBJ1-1	TGTGCCACCAGCAGAGATTTGTGGGCGGTGAACACTGAAGCTTTCTTT	CATSRDLWAVNTEAFF
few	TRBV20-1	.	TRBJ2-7	TGCAGTGCCGACCACCCTTTTGGGGGTTCCTACGAGCAGTACTTC	CSADHPFGGSYEQYF
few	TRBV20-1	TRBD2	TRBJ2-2	TGCAGTGCTAGAGGAATTCTAGCGGGGGGGCCTGACACCGGGGAGCTGTTTTTT	CSARGILAGGPDTGELFF